The 10 T cell receptor beta chains given below trace back to one sample, sequenced in a study of cytomegalovirus exposure and HLA in healthy donors. The primer mix had 60 Vbeta and 13 Jbeta primers. The method was immunoSEQ multiplex PCR; TCRdb's version includes in-frame clones alone and lacks a portion of them. The sample consists of some 110,000 clones, 75% to 90% of them appearing once. The sample taken for sequencing was PBMCs. The origin of the receptors is a man aged 25-40 years in good health and CMV-seronegative.

A few counts support this clone. DNA for the CDR3: TGCGCCAGCAGCCCGGATGGGGCCGGTAGTGAGCAGTTCTTC. Residues: CASSPDGAGSEQFF. V is TRBV5-1 and J is TRBJ2-1; tentative D call: TRBD1 (5 bases). The CDR3 has 14 amino acids. Germline CDR1 is SGHRS and CDR2 is YFSETQ. Trimming left V 4 bases short and J 9 bases short, with 17 bases between. The whole variable domain, remainder taken from reference TRBV5-1 and TRBJ2-1, is KAGVTQTPRYLIKTRGQQVTLSCSPISGHRSVSWYQQTPGQGLQFLFEYFSETQRNKGNFPGRFSGRQFSNSRSEMNVSTLELGDSALYLCASSPDGAGSEQFFGPGTRLTVL.

The chain uses TRBV11-3 and TRBJ2-2; tentatively, D is TRBD1 (6 bases). Trimming removed 5 bases at V and 0 bases at J, with 10 bases between. Germline CDR1 SGHNT, CDR2 YENEEA. There are 15 residues in the CDR3. Here the CDR3 reads CASSRGQSNTGELFF. Here the CDR3 DNA reads TGTGCCAGCAGCCGAGGACAGTCGAACACCGGGGAGCTGTTTTTT.

The chain is built from TRBV7-9 and TRBJ1-3; D gene uncertain. CDR3 length: 11 residues. Germline-derived CDR1 and CDR2 are SEHNR and FQNEAQ (reference sequence). V lost 7 bases to trimming and J lost 9 bases, with 10 bases between them. The CDR3 spells CASTSGPTIYF. The DNA for the CDR3 is TGTGCCAGCACCAGCGGACCCACCATATATTTT.

This clone was picked up a small number of times. As DNA, the CDR3 is TGCGCCAGCAGCGAAGGACAGGGTGGCGGCTATGGCTACACCTTC. The encoded protein is CASSEGQGGGYGYTF. This rearrangement joins TRBV5-1 to TRBJ1-2; 8 bases line up with TRBD1. V shed 4 bases, J shed 4 bases, and the junction held 9 bases outside the gene matches. Looked up from germline, CDR1 is SGHRS and CDR2 is YFSETQ. The CDR3 consists of 15 residues.

The chain joins TRBV4-1 to TRBJ2-1; TRBD2 matches at 11 bases. The V and J ends lost 1 base and 7 bases, in that order; junction bases with no gene match: 3. This CDR3 comprises 15 residues. Germline-derived CDR1 and CDR2 are MGHRA and YSYEKL. CDR3 residues: CASSQVAGGRNEQFF. The CDR3 DNA reads as TGCGCCAGCAGCCAAGTAGCGGGGGGGCGGAATGAGCAGTTCTTC.

This sequence joins TRBV30 and TRBJ1-1; D is unclear. Germline-derived CDR1 and CDR2 are GTSNPN and SVGIG (reference sequence). V dropped 0 bases and J dropped 6 bases, with 14 bases sitting between them. The CDR3 spans 14 residues. CDR3 residues: CAWSVRGSLPEAFF. The CDR3 nucleotides are TGTGCCTGGAGTGTACGGGGATCTTTACCTGAAGCTTTCTTT.

J is TRBJ2-7 and V is TRBV7-9; D might be TRBD1 (6 bases). The CDR3 is 13 amino acids. The germline V gene encodes CDR1 SEHNR and CDR2 FQNEAQ (reference sequence). Trimming pared 4 bases from V and 3 bases from J, leaving 10 bases between. In DNA, the CDR3 is TGTGCCAGCAGCTCTACGGACAGCTACGAGCAGTACTTC. This translates into CASSSTDSYEQYF.

J is TRBJ2-5 and V is TRBV30; 8 bases map to TRBD1. Gene TRBJ2-7 matches the end of the DNA better, so the J call may be wrong. This CDR3 comprises 13 residues. The germline gives CDR1 GTSNPN, CDR2 SVGIG (reference sequence). The CDR3 coding sequence is TGTGCCTGGAGTGTACTGGACAGGGACGAGCAGTACTTC. Encoded protein: CAWSVLDRDEQYF.

This clone was found a few times. The rearrangement links TRBV11-2 to TRBJ2-7, with 11 nucleotides matching TRBD2. CDR3 length: 14 residues. With 6 bases clipped from V and 3 bases from J, the junction kept 4 bases outside the gene matches. Germline V gene data show CDR1 as SGHAT and CDR2 as FQNNGV. CDR3 in DNA: TGTGCCAGCAGTCGACTAGCGGGGCACTACGAGCAGTACTTC. It yields the protein CASSRLAGHYEQYF.

This clone was recorded once. The V gene is TRBV28, the J gene TRBJ1-5; no firm D call. V lost 2 bases, J lost 8 bases, and 4 bases lay in between. From germline, CDR1 is MDHEN and CDR2 SYDVKM. The CDR3 extends over 11 amino acids. The CDR3 reads CASSLAEPQHF. The CDR3 DNA follows: TGTGCCAGCAGTTTAGCGGAGCCCCAGCATTTT.